Each of the 31 T cell receptor beta chains below was sequenced from the same sample in a study of T cell responses to AZD1222 COVID-19 vaccine. Measured with immunoSEQ multiplex PCR; TCRdb has only the in-frame clones, and not every one. Of 130,000 to 150,000 clones listed, approximately 90% were seen once; the top ten hold approximately 2.3%. Sequencing was performed on peripheral blood, taken on day 0 of AZD1222 vaccination. These receptors came from an adult in good health.

The V and J genes are TRBV19 and TRBJ1-2; D gene uncertain. Trimming stripped 5 bases from V and 1 base from J, with 11 bases between. Germline values: CDR1 LNHDA, CDR2 SQIVND (reference sequence). The length of the CDR3 is 14 residues. DNA for the CDR3: TGTGCCAGTAGTGTAAACACTGTTAACTATGGCTACACCTTC. It translates to CASSVNTVNYGYTF.

The V and J genes are TRBV7-9 and TRBJ2-7, with D possibly being TRBD2 (6 bases). The germline V and J ends were trimmed by 4 bases and 6 bases, with 19 bases remaining between them. Per the germline V gene, CDR1 is SEHNR and CDR2 is FQNEAQ (reference sequence). This CDR3 contains 15 residues. In nucleotides, the CDR3 is TGTGCCAGCAGCTCTTGGGGAGGAGCCTCAGGCGAGCAGTACTTC. Translating it yields CASSSWGGASGEQYF. The whole variable domain, remainder taken from reference TRBV7-9 and TRBJ2-7, is DTGVSQNPRHKITKRGQNVTFRCDPISEHNRLYWYRQTLGQGPEFLTYFQNEAQLEKSRLLSDRFSAERPKGSFSTLEIQRTEQGDSAMYLCASSSWGGASGEQYFGPGTRLTVT.

This clone occurred once. The CDR3 loop reads CASSVSGSSGNTIYF. The DNA of the CDR3 is TGTGCCAGTAGTGTATCAGGGTCCTCTGGAAACACCATATATTTT. J is TRBJ1-3 and V is TRBV19; possibly TRBD1 for D (5 bases). The length of the CDR3 is 15 residues. Trimming removed 5 bases from V and 0 bases from J, with 11 bases in between. Germline CDR1 and CDR2: LNHDA and SQIVND (reference sequence). The whole variable domain, remainder taken from reference TRBV19 and TRBJ1-3, is DGGITQSPKYLFRKEGQNVTLSCEQNLNHDAMYWYRQDPGQGLRLIYYSQIVNDFQKGDIAEGYSVSREKKESFPLTVTSAQKNPTAFYLCASSVSGSSGNTIYFGEGSWLTVV.

J is TRBJ1-1 and V is TRBV9; D might be TRBD1 (6 bases). The length of the CDR3 is 14 residues. Germline CDR1 SGDLS, CDR2 YYNGEE. V was clipped by 2 bases and J by 3 bases, with 11 bases between them. The CDR3 DNA reads as TGTGCCAGCAGCGTCCGGGACACCTACACTGAAGCTTTCTTT. This sequence encodes CASSVRDTYTEAFF.

The chain links TRBV19 to TRBJ2-1; D ambiguous. The CDR3 is made up of 13 amino acids. Between the trimmed V and J ends, which lost 5 bases and 5 bases, there was a span of 10 bases. The germline V gene encodes CDR1 LNHDA and CDR2 SQIVND (reference sequence). The chain's CDR3 is CASSLSGDNEQFF. The CDR3 coding sequence is TGTGCCAGTAGTTTGAGTGGGGACAATGAGCAGTTCTTC.

The V gene is TRBV20-1, the J gene TRBJ1-4, with unresolved D. CDR1 is DFQATT, CDR2 SNEGSKA, per germline (reference sequence). With 4 bases removed from V and 12 bases from J, the gap between germline ends came to 12 bases. The CDR3 length is 11 residues. The CDR3 region has the DNA TGCAGTGCTACCCGGACCGGGCAACTGTTTTTT. Its translation: CSATRTGQLFF.

This chain uses TRBV2 with TRBJ1-1; D remains unclear. Deletions cut 6 bases from V and 0 bases from J, with 17 bases between. The CDR3 extends over 16 amino acids. From germline, CDR1 is SNHLY and CDR2 FYNNEI. The CDR3 region has the DNA TGTGCCAGCAGCCTTTCCCGGTGGGTTGTGAACACTGAAGCTTTCTTT. It encodes CASSLSRWVVNTEAFF.

This chain links TRBV19 with TRBJ2-7, with D tentatively TRBD1 or TRBD2 (5 bases each). The germline CDR1 and CDR2 sequences are LNHDA and SQIVND (reference sequence). The length of the CDR3 is 14 residues. V lost 3 bases and J 3 bases, leaving 12 bases between the germline ends. The CDR3 DNA sequence: TGTGCCAGTAGTATCGCCGGGGCGCACTACGAGCAGTACTTC. Translating gives CASSIAGAHYEQYF.

In the case of this clone: One end of the junction fails to match germline, which may point to a read error. The gene calls are TRBV29-1 and TRBJ2-1; TRBD1 might be the D (6 bases). The length of the CDR3 is 15 residues. Germline V lookup: CDR1 SQVTM, CDR2 ANQGSEA. The CDR3 spells CSVESGTPWYTEQFF. CDR3 bases: TGCAGCGTTGAATCCGGGACACCGTGGTACACTGAGCAGTTCTTC.

The chain carries TRBV29-1 and TRBJ1-4; no reliable D call. The length of the CDR3 is 11 residues. CDR1 and CDR2 (germline): SQVTM, ANQGSEA. Trimming took off 1 base at V and 8 bases at J, with 5 bases between the two ends. CDR3 DNA: TGCAGCGTTGAAGGGCAGGAAAAACTGTTTTTT. Translating gives CSVEGQEKLFF.

The chain recombines TRBV7-2 with TRBJ2-1; TRBD2 is a possible D gene (6 bases). This CDR3 region has 15 residues. V was cut by 2 bases and J by 1 base, with 9 bases left in between. CDR1 is SGHTA and CDR2 is FQGNSA in the germline V gene. The DNA of the CDR3 is TGTGCCAGCAGCTTAAATCGGGGGTCCTACAATGAGCAGTTCTTC. Translating it yields CASSLNRGSYNEQFF.

This chain uses TRBV18 with TRBJ2-5, with D possibly called TRBD1 or TRBD2 (5 bases each). Deletions cut 0 bases from V and 3 bases from J, with 14 bases between. From germline, CDR1 is KGHSH and CDR2 LQKENI. The CDR3 totals 16 residues. Written as DNA, the CDR3 is TGTGCCAGCTCACCACCCCACGGGGCTCCGAAAGAGACCCAGTACTTC. The encoded protein is CASSPPHGAPKETQYF.

The genes are TRBV14 and TRBJ1-6, with D possibly being TRBD1 (6 bases). CDR3 size: 14 residues. V was trimmed by 1 base and J by 10 bases, leaving 11 bases between them. Germline-derived CDR1 and CDR2 are SGHDN and FVKESK. The CDR3 reads CASSQATGGSPLHF. The CDR3 DNA follows: TGTGCCAGCAGCCAAGCGACAGGAGGGTCACCCCTCCACTTT.

The chain employs TRBV5-1 and TRBJ2-5, with 7 bases fitting TRBD1. The CDR3 sequence is 14 residues long. V shed 4 bases, J shed 1 base, and the junction held 4 bases outside the gene matches. Per germline, CDR1 SGHRS and CDR2 YFSETQ. The CDR3 nucleotides are TGCGCCAGCAGCCCCCAGGGGGTCCAAGAGACCCAGTACTTC. It is translated as CASSPQGVQETQYF.

The CDR3 loop reads CASSPGAVGEKLFF. CDR3 nucleotides: TGTGCCAGCAGCCCGGGGGCTGTTGGGGAAAAACTGTTTTTT. This sequence joins TRBV11-3 and TRBJ1-4; weak D call: TRBD1 (6 bases). The CDR3 has 14 amino acids. Trimming cost V 5 bases and J 8 bases, with 15 bases left between them. CDR1 and CDR2 (germline): SGHNT, YENEEA.

The rearrangement links TRBV11-1 to TRBJ1-1; D is ambiguous. CDR1 and CDR2 (germline): SGHAT, FQDESV (reference sequence). The CDR3 is made up of 13 amino acids. V gave up 1 base and J gave up 5 bases, with 8 bases separating them. DNA for the CDR3: TGTGCCAGCAGCTTAGTGGGCTGGACTGAAGCTTTCTTT. This translates into CASSLVGWTEAFF.

V and J are TRBV3-1 (or the pseudogene TRBV3-2) and TRBJ1-3; D remains unclear. The CDR3 covers 15 residues. Trimming pared 1 base from V and 0 bases from J, leaving 7 bases between. Germline assignment: CDR1 LGHDT and CDR2 YNNKEL (reference sequence). The CDR3 protein is CASSQVPGSGNTIYF. The CDR3 nucleotides are TGTGCCAGCAGCCAAGTGCCGGGCTCTGGAAACACCATATATTTT.

The chain links TRBV6-4 to TRBJ1-5, with D possibly being TRBD1 (5 bases). The CDR3 is 15 amino acids. Trimming took off 8 bases at V and 2 bases at J, with 16 bases between the two ends. Looked up from germline, CDR1 is MRHNA and CDR2 is SNTAGT. The CDR3 sequence is CASGREGIGNQPQHF. The CDR3 region has the DNA TGTGCCAGCGGTAGGGAGGGGATAGGCAATCAGCCCCAGCATTTT.

The V and J genes are TRBV7-2 and TRBJ2-5; D remains unclear. Germline V gene sequence: CDR1 SGHTA, CDR2 FQGNSA. The CDR3 extends over 11 amino acids. With 3 bases removed from V and 5 bases from J, the gap between germline ends came to 4 bases. CDR3 amino acids: CASSFAETQYF. The DNA of the CDR3 is TGTGCCAGCAGCTTTGCGGAGACCCAGTACTTC.

The V and J genes are TRBV9 and TRBJ2-3; TRBD2 matches at 8 bases. CDR1 is SGDLS, CDR2 YYNGEE, per germline. With 3 bases clipped from V and 0 bases from J, the junction kept 6 bases outside the gene matches. CDR3 size: 16 residues. In DNA form, the CDR3 reads TGTGCCAGCAGCGGCATAGCGGGACCTAGCACAGATACGCAGTATTTT. This translates into CASSGIAGPSTDTQYF. The full variable domain, its missing parts supplied by reference TRBV9 and TRBJ2-3, is DSGVTQTPKHLITATGQRVTLRCSPRSGDLSVYWYQQSLDQGLQFLIQYYNGEERAKGNILERFSAQQFPDLHSELNLSSLELGDSALYFCASSGIAGPSTDTQYFGPGTRLTVL.

This clone has just a few counts. Mismatch with germline at one junction end may stem from a read error. The chain uses TRBV2 and TRBJ2-3, with 7 nucleotides matching TRBD2. The CDR3 runs to 13 residues. Germline loops: CDR1 SNHLY, CDR2 FYNNEI. CDR3 sequence (DNA): TGTGCCAGCAGGGAAGCGGGGCCAGATACGCAGTATTTT. Its protein is CASREAGPDTQYF.

The chain carries TRBV9 and TRBJ1-1; D might be TRBD1 (5 bases). Germline lookup yields CDR1 SGDLS and CDR2 YYNGEE. V lost 0 bases to trimming and J lost 12 bases, with 18 bases between them. The CDR3 is 14 amino acids. CDR3 nucleotide sequence: TGTGCCAGCAGCGTAGTGGGACGGGGAGGGGAAACTTTCTTT. Its translation: CASSVVGRGGETFF.

The chain is built from TRBV19 and TRBJ1-2; TRBD1 matches 9 bases. The CDR3 contains 13 residues. Germline CDR1 is LNHDA and CDR2 is SQIVND (reference sequence). V dropped 7 bases and J dropped 6; count of bases not matched to a gene: 6. Here the CDR3 reads CASTLGTGNGYTF. The CDR3 DNA sequence: TGTGCCAGTACCCTCGGGACAGGGAATGGCTACACCTTC.

CDR3 nucleotides: TGTGCCAGCAGTCCTGGACTAGCGGTCCCTCAAAAGTCCTACGAGCAGTACTTC. Protein product: CASSPGLAVPQKSYEQYF. V and J are TRBV13 and TRBJ2-7; 10 bases match TRBD2. Germline CDR1 PRHDT, CDR2 FYEKMQ (reference sequence). Unmatched junction bases numbered 15, after V lost 6 bases and J lost 1 base. This CDR3 spans 18 amino acids.

The chain carries TRBV29-1 and TRBJ1-2, with D possibly TRBD1 on 5 matching bases. Germline V lookup: CDR1 SQVTM, CDR2 ANQGSEA. Trimming shortened V by 2 bases and J by 2 bases, and 9 bases separated the two germline ends. The length of the CDR3 is 13 residues. The CDR3 sequence is CSVERQINYGYTF. The DNA of the CDR3 is TGCAGCGTTGAAAGACAGATAAACTATGGCTACACCTTC. Full variable domain (rest looked up from reference TRBV29-1 and TRBJ1-2): SAVISQKPSRDICQRGTSLTIQCQVDSQVTMMFWYRQQPGQSLTLIATANQGSEATYESGFVIDKFPISRPNLTFSTLTVSNMSPEDSSIYLCSVERQINYGYTFGSGTRLTVV.

The chain links TRBV7-9 to TRBJ1-3, with no clear D. The CDR3 runs 15 residues. Germline loops: CDR1 SEHNR, CDR2 FQNEAQ (reference sequence). The germline V and J ends were trimmed by 1 base and 2 bases, with 9 bases remaining between them. The CDR3 DNA reads as TGTGCCAGCAGCTTAGGGGGAGTTGCTGGAAACACCATATATTTT. This codes for CASSLGGVAGNTIYF.

This clone appeared a single time. This sequence joins TRBV28 and TRBJ1-3, with 7 bases matching TRBD1. Germline assignment: CDR1 MDHEN and CDR2 SYDVKM. V lost 6 bases, J lost 5 bases, and 4 bases stayed unmatched. This CDR3 region has 13 residues. CDR3 in amino acids: CASSPGQRNTIYF. The CDR3 DNA reads TGTGCCAGCAGCCCGGGACAGAGAAACACCATATATTTT.

The chain joins TRBV19 to TRBJ2-3; D is uncertain. The CDR3 runs 13 residues. V was shortened by 9 bases and J by 9 bases, with 19 bases between the two germline ends. The germline gives CDR1 LNHDA, CDR2 SQIVND (reference sequence). The CDR3 region is CASATKDLGTQYF. The CDR3 nucleotides are TGTGCCAGCGCAACGAAGGACCTAGGCACGCAGTATTTT.

J is TRBJ2-7 and V is TRBV7-2; D possibly matches TRBD1 or TRBD2 (5 bases each). Germline CDR1 and CDR2: SGHTA and FQGNSA. Trimming removed 8 bases at V and 0 bases at J, with 17 bases between. The CDR3 extends over 15 amino acids. CDR3 sequence: CASGSGALGSYEQYF. The CDR3 nucleotides read TGTGCCAGCGGATCCGGGGCCCTCGGCTCCTACGAGCAGTACTTC.

The chain links TRBV11-2 to TRBJ1-5; D ambiguous. With 5 bases removed from V and 4 bases from J, the gap between germline ends came to 12 bases. Per germline, CDR1 SGHAT and CDR2 FQNNGV. This CDR3 has 14 residues. The CDR3, as DNA: TGTGCCAGCAGCCTGAACACGGTGAATCAGCCCCAGCATTTT. Amino acid sequence: CASSLNTVNQPQHF.

V and J are TRBV11-2 and TRBJ2-1, with D uncertain. Germline CDR1 and CDR2: SGHAT and FQNNGV. V was pared by 4 bases and J by 0 bases, with 13 bases between. The CDR3 is made up of 16 amino acids. The CDR3 loop is CASSSLGVSSYNEQFF. CDR3 nucleotide sequence: TGTGCCAGCAGCTCACTTGGCGTCAGCTCCTACAATGAGCAGTTCTTC.